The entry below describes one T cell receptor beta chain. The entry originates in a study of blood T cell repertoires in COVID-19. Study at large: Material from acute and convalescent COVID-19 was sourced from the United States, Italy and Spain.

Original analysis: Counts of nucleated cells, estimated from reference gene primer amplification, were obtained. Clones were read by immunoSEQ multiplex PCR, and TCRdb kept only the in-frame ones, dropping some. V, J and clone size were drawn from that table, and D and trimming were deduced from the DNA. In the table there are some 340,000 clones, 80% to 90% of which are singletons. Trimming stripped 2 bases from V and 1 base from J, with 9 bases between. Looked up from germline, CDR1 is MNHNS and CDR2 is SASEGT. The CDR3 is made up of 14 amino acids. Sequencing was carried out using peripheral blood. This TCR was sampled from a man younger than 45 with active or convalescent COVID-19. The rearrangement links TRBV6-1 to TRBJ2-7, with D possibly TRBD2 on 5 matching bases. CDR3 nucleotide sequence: TGTGCCAGCAGTGAAACCAGCGGATCCTACGAGCAGTACTTC. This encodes CASSETSGSYEQYF.